This passage covers 13 T cell receptor beta chains from one sample sequenced in a study of a mutant IDH1 vaccine in newly diagnosed glioma. Time point in this sample: week 5, during vaccination. Vaccinated patients received 300 ug of mutant IDH1 20-mer peptide per dose, with topical imiquimod. Sequencing used immunoSEQ multiplex PCR; TCRdb keeps in-frame clones, though not all of them. The table lists about 25,000 clones, 60% to 80% of them singletons, with roughly a tenth in the top ten. These TCRs are of unknown antigen specificity. This specimen consisted of PBMCs, obtained from a glioma patient whose treatment included an IDH1 peptide vaccine. All receptors derive from a man between 35 and 55 years old with glioma.

The chain couples TRBV5-1 to TRBJ2-1; D ambiguous. Germline loops: CDR1 SGHRS, CDR2 YFSETQ. This CDR3 spans 13 amino acids. V was clipped by 4 bases and J by 0 bases, with 5 bases between them. CDR3 amino acids: CASSDSSYNEQFF. For the CDR3, the DNA is TGCGCCAGCAGCGATAGCTCCTACAATGAGCAGTTCTTC.

The V and J genes are TRBV4-2 and TRBJ1-5; a weak D match, TRBD1 (5 bases). Trimming took 0 bases from V and 1 from J, leaving 10 bases between them. This CDR3 comprises 16 residues. CDR1 is LGHNA, CDR2 YNFKEQ, per germline. In DNA, the CDR3 is TGTGCCAGCAGCCAAGAAACCCAGGGAAGCAATCAGCCCCAGCATTTT. This gives the protein CASSQETQGSNQPQHF.

This chain joins TRBV10-1 and TRBJ2-1, with unresolved D. V lost 2 bases and J lost 4, with 6 bases in between. Looked up from germline, CDR1 is WNHNN and CDR2 is SYGVQD (reference sequence). The CDR3 spans 13 residues. The CDR3 loop is CASSENYYNEQFF. The CDR3 DNA reads as TGCGCCAGCAGTGAGAACTATTACAATGAGCAGTTCTTC.

This clone showed up just once. The chain is built from TRBV10-2 and TRBJ1-2; 7 bases map to TRBD1. The CDR3 extends over 17 amino acids. V shed 2 bases, J shed 1 base, and the junction held 10 bases outside the gene matches. The germline V gene has CDR1 WSHSY and CDR2 SAAADI. The chain's CDR3 is CASSETGDGFSNYGYTF. In DNA, the CDR3 is TGCGCCAGCAGTGAGACAGGGGATGGGTTTAGTAACTATGGCTACACCTTC.

This chain links TRBV14 with TRBJ2-3; 8 nucleotides align to TRBD1. After removal of 0 bases from V and 0 bases from J, the junction contained 11 bases not matched to a gene. The CDR3 consists of 19 residues. Germline CDR1 SGHDN, CDR2 FVKESK. This CDR3 is CASSQEIRTGRSSTDTQYF. CDR3 nucleotide sequence: TGTGCCAGCAGCCAAGAGATAAGGACAGGGAGATCTAGCACAGATACGCAGTATTTT.

This clone showed up just a few times. The chain links TRBV11-3 to TRBJ2-5, with D unresolved. This CDR3 has 14 amino acids. With 5 bases removed from V and 4 bases from J, the gap between germline ends came to 14 bases. Germline CDR1 SGHNT, CDR2 YENEEA. The CDR3, as DNA: TGTGCCAGCAGCCCGAGAGAAGGTGGAGAGACCCAGTACTTC. Translating it yields CASSPREGGETQYF.

V usage is TRBV6-5 and J usage is TRBJ1-4; no firm D call. Germline-derived CDR1 and CDR2 are MNHEY and SVGAGI. The CDR3 runs to 14 residues. V was pared by 2 bases and J by 5 bases, with 9 bases between. CDR3 nucleotides: TGTGCCAGCAGTTACGGGCGGCGGAATGAAAAACTGTTTTTT. It is translated as CASSYGRRNEKLFF.

The rearrangement uses TRBV28 and TRBJ2-3; D gene ambiguous. Germline V gives CDR1 MDHEN, CDR2 SYDVKM. V dropped 6 bases and J dropped 4 bases, with 8 bases sitting between them. CDR3 length: 12 residues. CDR3 coding DNA: TGTGCCAGCAGAACGGTGGCAGATACGCAGTATTTT. It encodes CASRTVADTQYF.

The chain couples TRBV5-1 to TRBJ2-7; TRBD2 aligns across 9 bases. Germline V gives CDR1 SGHRS, CDR2 YFSETQ. The CDR3 totals 14 residues. V was pared by 7 bases and J by 7 bases, with 12 bases of the junction left unmatched. Here the CDR3 reads CASRGREGLSEQYF. The CDR3 DNA is TGCGCCAGCCGGGGGCGGGAGGGCCTTTCTGAGCAGTACTTC.

V is TRBV7-2 and J is TRBJ2-1, with a tentative D call TRBD2 (5 bases). Germline CDR1 SGHTA, CDR2 FQGNSA. The V end lost 3 bases, the J end lost 5 bases, and 8 bases lay between the germline ends. The CDR3 has 13 residues. The CDR3 protein is CASSFGGNNEQFF. The CDR3 DNA reads TGTGCCAGCAGCTTTGGAGGAAACAATGAGCAGTTCTTC.

The rearrangement links TRBV7-6 to TRBJ2-5, with TRBD2 identical over 15 bases. Germline-derived CDR1 and CDR2 are SGHVS and FNYEAQ. V trimming: 4 bases; J trimming: 4 bases; junction bases outside the gene matches: 4. The CDR3 totals 16 residues. The CDR3 nucleotides read TGTGCCAGCAGCTCGCAGGGACTAGCGGGAGGAGAGACCCAGTACTTC. Translating gives CASSSQGLAGGETQYF.

The chain carries TRBV15 and TRBJ2-1, with D tentatively TRBD1 (6 bases). In germline, CDR1 is LNHNV, CDR2 YYDKDF (reference sequence). V lost 2 bases and J 4 bases, leaving 12 bases between the germline ends. The CDR3 runs to 15 residues. The CDR3 spells CATSRPGHFYNEQFF. The CDR3 region has the DNA TGTGCCACCAGCAGACCGGGACACTTTTACAATGAGCAGTTCTTC.

This clone has just a few counts. Other DNA sequences in this specimen translate into the identical CDR3. V is TRBV9 and J is TRBJ1-1; 7 bases are a match to TRBD1. The CDR3 is 15 amino acids. The germline V gene has CDR1 SGDLS and CDR2 YYNGEE. After removal of 0 bases from V and 1 base from J, the junction contained 3 bases not matched to a gene. In DNA, the CDR3 is TGTGCCAGCAGCGTAGGGACAGGTTCGAACACTGAAGCTTTCTTT. Amino acid sequence: CASSVGTGSNTEAFF.